The next 21 T cell receptor beta chains were all read from a single sample in a study of shared clonotypes between healthy human individuals. Assay: immunoSEQ multiplex PCR; the TCRdb copy retains only in-frame clones and omits some. This table holds 530,000 or so clones, about three quarters found once. Sequencing was done on a sample of PBMCs. Receptor source: a woman aged 40 to 55 in good health. Some clones in this sample may be carry-over from other donors' samples.

The rearrangement uses TRBV7-9 and TRBJ2-3; 13 bases fit TRBD2. After removal of 5 bases from V and 3 bases from J, the junction contained 5 bases not matched to a gene. Per the germline V gene, CDR1 is SEHNR and CDR2 is FQNEAQ (reference sequence). The CDR3 is 16 amino acids. The CDR3 region has the DNA TGTGCCAGCAGCCCATGGACTAGCGGGAGAACAGATACGCAGTATTTT. It specifies CASSPWTSGRTDTQYF.

The chain has TRBV6-6 and TRBJ2-7; D possibly corresponds to TRBD1 (5 bases). With 5 bases removed from V and 6 bases from J, the gap between germline ends came to 11 bases. Germline assignment: CDR1 MNHNY and CDR2 SVGAGI (reference sequence). The CDR3 is 12 residues long. DNA of the CDR3: TGTGCCAGCAGTCCAGGGTACCGCGAGCAGTACTTC. This codes for CASSPGYREQYF.

The rearrangement uses TRBV5-1 and TRBJ1-1; TRBD1 is a possible D gene (5 bases). Germline V gene lookup returns CDR1 SGHRS and CDR2 YFSETQ. CDR3 length: 15 amino acids. The V end lost 4 bases, the J end lost 0 bases, and 13 bases lay between the germline ends. The CDR3 DNA sequence: TGCGCCAGCAGCCCACTCGGGACGGTGAACACTGAAGCTTTCTTT. It is translated as CASSPLGTVNTEAFF.

This clone appeared a few times. This chain uses TRBV10-2 with TRBJ2-2; D might be TRBD1 or TRBD2, each matching 5 bases. Germline V CDR1 and CDR2: WSHSY, SAAADI. This CDR3 contains 15 residues. The germline V and J ends were trimmed by 6 bases and 7 bases, with 18 bases remaining between them. CDR3 sequence: CASRPVADGGGELFF. In DNA, the CDR3 is TGCGCCAGCAGACCCGTGGCGGATGGGGGCGGGGAGCTGTTTTTT.

The chain couples TRBV29-1 to TRBJ2-5, with D possibly TRBD2 on 5 matching bases. The germline V gene has CDR1 SQVTM and CDR2 ANQGSEA. The CDR3 totals 13 residues. Deletions cut 3 bases from V and 4 bases from J, with 12 bases between. The DNA for the CDR3 is TGCAGCGTTGAGTACGGGAAGTCAGAGACCCAGTACTTC. Translated, it gives CSVEYGKSETQYF. The whole variable domain, filled in from reference TRBV29-1 and TRBJ2-5, reads SAVISQKPSRDICQRGTSLTIQCQVDSQVTMMFWYRQQPGQSLTLIATANQGSEATYESGFVIDKFPISRPNLTFSTLTVSNMSPEDSSIYLCSVEYGKSETQYFGPGTRLLVL.

This clone was detected only a few times. The rearrangement links TRBV6-5 to TRBJ1-2; 7 nucleotides agree with TRBD1. V lost 6 bases, J lost 2 bases, and 6 bases stayed unmatched. CDR3 length equals 14 residues. Germline CDR1 and CDR2: MNHEY and SVGAGI. The CDR3 spells CASSLQGRNYGYTF. DNA for the CDR3: TGTGCCAGCAGCCTACAGGGGAGAAACTATGGCTACACCTTC.

The chain joins TRBV4-2 to TRBJ2-1; TRBD1 matches at 7 bases. CDR3 length equals 16 residues. J was trimmed by 8 bases and V by 2 bases; bases with no gene match: 12. In germline, CDR1 is LGHNA, CDR2 YNFKEQ. The CDR3, as DNA: TGTGCCAGCAGCCAACTTCTTGGGACAGCGCCCTATGAGCAGTTCTTC. It codes for CASSQLLGTAPYEQFF.

The rearrangement uses TRBV4-2 and TRBJ2-7, with a weak D call TRBD2 (5 bases). V gave up 3 bases and J gave up 0 bases, with 12 bases separating them. The CDR3 consists of 15 residues. Germline CDR1 is LGHNA and CDR2 is YNFKEQ. The CDR3 spells CASSQWESSSYEQYF. In DNA form, the CDR3 reads TGTGCCAGCAGCCAGTGGGAGTCCAGCTCCTACGAGCAGTACTTC.

The chain joins TRBV15 to TRBJ2-5, with D uncertain. Germline V gives CDR1 LNHNV, CDR2 YYDKDF (reference sequence). Trimming took off 5 bases at V and 3 bases at J, with 10 bases between the two ends. This CDR3 comprises 13 residues. In DNA form, the CDR3 reads TGTGCCACCAGCTCCCGGTTAGAAGAGACCCAGTACTTC. It is translated as CATSSRLEETQYF.

This clone was found once. The V and J genes are TRBV7-9 and TRBJ2-2; 11 bases map to TRBD2. The CDR3 totals 17 residues. V was clipped by 5 bases and J by 1 base; unmatched bases: 6. From germline, CDR1 is SEHNR and CDR2 FQNEAQ (reference sequence). The CDR3 sequence is CASSLDLAGGNTGELFF. As DNA, the CDR3 is TGTGCCAGCAGCCTCGATCTAGCGGGAGGGAACACCGGGGAGCTGTTTTTT.

The chain uses TRBV11-2 and TRBJ2-3; 8 nucleotides match TRBD2. V trimming: 1 base; J trimming: 2 bases; junction bases outside the gene matches: 11. Germline CDR1 reads SGHAT; CDR2 reads FQNNGV. CDR3 size: 18 residues. The CDR3 coding sequence is TGTGCCAGCAGCTTAGGGAGCGGGAGAGCAACCTTCACAGATACGCAGTATTTT. As protein: CASSLGSGRATFTDTQYF.

This clone was observed a few times. The chain has TRBV18 and TRBJ2-6, with 10 bases fitting TRBD1. Germline V CDR1 and CDR2: KGHSH, LQKENI. The junction had 7 bases not matched to a gene; V was cut back by 5 bases and J by 0 bases. There are 18 residues in the CDR3. The CDR3 loop is CASSSGQGVFSGANVLTF. The CDR3 DNA is TGTGCCAGCTCATCAGGACAGGGGGTTTTCTCTGGGGCCAACGTCCTGACTTTC.

V and J are TRBV20-1 and TRBJ2-3; no definite D call. CDR1 and CDR2 (germline): DFQATT, SNEGSKA (reference sequence). The V and J ends lost 7 bases and 5 bases respectively, with 10 bases between them. The CDR3 is made up of 11 amino acids. CDR3 nucleotides: TGCAGTGAGAAAAGACAAGATACGCAGTATTTT. Translation: CSEKRQDTQYF.

The chain joins TRBV15 to TRBJ2-7, with a weak D call TRBD2 (5 bases). Germline V gene lookup returns CDR1 LNHNV and CDR2 YYDKDF (reference sequence). V lost 3 bases and J 4 bases, leaving 10 bases between the germline ends. This CDR3 spans 13 amino acids. CDR3 bases: TGTGCCACCAGCAGTCAGAGGACTTACGAGCAGTACTTC. Translated, it gives CATSSQRTYEQYF.

The chain couples TRBV10-3 to TRBJ2-7, with D possibly being TRBD2 (6 bases). The V end lost 11 bases, the J end lost 1 base, and 27 bases lay between the germline ends. The CDR3 has 17 residues. Germline lookup yields CDR1 ENHRY and CDR2 SYGVKD. The CDR3 region is CAASPGRANGGSYEQYF. The CDR3 DNA follows: TGTGCCGCCTCCCCGGGACGGGCAAATGGGGGGTCCTACGAGCAGTACTTC.

The rearrangement links TRBV6-5 to TRBJ2-1; no clear D. This CDR3 has 15 residues. V was trimmed by 2 bases and J by 0 bases, leaving 8 bases between them. Germline CDR1 reads MNHEY; CDR2 reads SVGAGI. In DNA, the CDR3 is TGTGCCAGCAGTTACAGGGTGAGCTCCTACAATGAGCAGTTCTTC. Its protein product is CASSYRVSSYNEQFF.

The chain is built from TRBV5-6 and TRBJ2-3; possibly TRBD2 for D (6 bases). The CDR3 consists of 15 residues. The V end was cut by 0 bases, the J end by 1 base, with 9 bases between. CDR1 and CDR2 from the germline V gene are SGHDT and YYEEEE. The CDR3 region has the DNA TGTGCCAGCAGCTTGGGACTAGGAGGCACAGATACGCAGTATTTT. The encoded protein is CASSLGLGGTDTQYF. Together with reference TRBV5-6 and TRBJ2-3, the CDR3 gives the full variable domain: DAGVTQSPTHLIKTRGQQVTLRCSPKSGHDTVSWYQQALGQGPQFIFQYYEEEERQRGNFPDRFSGHQFPNYSSELNVNALLLGDSALYLCASSLGLGGTDTQYFGPGTRLTVL.

This chain connects TRBV6-6 to TRBJ1-3; D is perhaps TRBD1 (5 bases). Deletions cut 6 bases from V and 0 bases from J, with 12 bases between. Germline-derived CDR1 and CDR2 are MNHNY and SVGAGI (reference sequence). This CDR3 has 15 amino acids. The CDR3 protein is CASSLGRRSGNTIYF. CDR3 coding DNA: TGTGCCAGCAGCTTGGGACGACGCTCTGGAAACACCATATATTTT.

The V gene is TRBV30, the J gene TRBJ2-5; a possible D gene is TRBD1 (7 bases). The DNA end favors TRBJ2-7, so the J call may be wrong. CDR1 is GTSNPN, CDR2 SVGIG, per germline (reference sequence). The CDR3 loop spans 15 amino acids. The CDR3 spells CAWSVGQGGPYEQYF. The CDR3 DNA reads as TGTGCCTGGAGTGTAGGGCAGGGGGGACCCTACGAGCAGTACTTC.

The chain couples TRBV27 to TRBJ1-2; TRBD1 aligns across 7 bases. Germline assignment: CDR1 MNHEY and CDR2 SMNVEV (reference sequence). The CDR3 extends over 14 amino acids. Losses at the gene ends were 5 bases for V and 3 bases for J; bases not matched to a gene: 6. CDR3 nucleotides: TGTGCCAGCAGTACGACAGGGAGGGACTATGGCTACACCTTC. It specifies CASSTTGRDYGYTF.

The rearrangement uses TRBV2 and TRBJ2-6; D is unclear. Trimming cost V 0 bases and J 4 bases, with 4 bases left between them. The CDR3 sequence is 14 residues long. In germline, CDR1 is SNHLY, CDR2 FYNNEI. In DNA form, the CDR3 reads TGTGCCAGCAGTGAAGCGCCCGGGGCCAACGTCCTGACTTTC. This encodes CASSEAPGANVLTF.